These 27 T cell receptor beta chains share one sample of origin, sequenced in a study of cytomegalovirus exposure and HLA in healthy donors. PCR was performed using 60 Vbeta and 13 Jbeta primers. The protocol was immunoSEQ multiplex PCR, while the TCRdb copy is restricted to in-frame clones and leaves out a portion. The profile shows roughly 90,000 clones, roughly four fifths of them singletons. Sequencing was performed on PBMCs. All receptors come from a man younger than 40 in good health and CMV-seropositive.

The genes are TRBV7-9 and TRBJ1-2; D is perhaps TRBD1 (6 bases). This CDR3 spans 14 amino acids. CDR1 and CDR2 from the germline V gene are SEHNR and FQNEAQ (reference sequence). Trimming took off 3 bases at V and 2 bases at J, with 10 bases between the two ends. The CDR3 coding sequence is TGTGCCAGCAGCTTTCAACAGGGCAACTATGGCTACACCTTC. This encodes CASSFQQGNYGYTF. The whole variable domain, remainder taken from reference TRBV7-9 and TRBJ1-2, is DTGVSQNPRHKITKRGQNVTFRCDPISEHNRLYWYRQTLGQGPEFLTYFQNEAQLEKSRLLSDRFSAERPKGSFSTLEIQRTEQGDSAMYLCASSFQQGNYGYTFGSGTRLTVV.

V is TRBV10-3 and J is TRBJ1-2; TRBD1 agrees at 7 bases. Unmatched junction bases numbered 6, after V lost 0 bases and J lost 5 bases. Germline V lookup: CDR1 ENHRY, CDR2 SYGVKD. The CDR3 is 15 residues long. CDR3 coding DNA: TGTGCCATCAGTGAGTCGACAGGGCCGCAATATGGCTACACCTTC. This translates into CAISESTGPQYGYTF.

The rearrangement joins TRBV6-5 to TRBJ2-7; 9 nucleotides agree with TRBD1. The V gene end was trimmed by 6 bases and the J gene end by 0 bases; junction bases not matched to a gene: 6. This CDR3 comprises 15 residues. Per the germline V gene, CDR1 is MNHEY and CDR2 is SVGAGI. CDR3 protein: CASREPGQGSYEQYF. The CDR3 DNA sequence: TGTGCCAGCAGGGAACCGGGACAGGGCTCCTACGAGCAGTACTTC.

The chain is built from TRBV30 and TRBJ2-7, with D maybe TRBD2 (5 bases). Trimming shortened V by 7 bases and J by 7 bases, and 5 bases separated the two germline ends. The germline V gene has CDR1 GTSNPN and CDR2 SVGIG (reference sequence). This CDR3 is built from 8 residues. The CDR3 loop reads CALAEQYF. The CDR3, as DNA: TGTGCCTTAGCGGAGCAGTACTTC.

The chain employs TRBV30 and TRBJ1-1; 10 nucleotides line up with TRBD1. Trimming removed 3 bases from V and 6 bases from J; junction bases left unmatched: 7. CDR1 GTSNPN and CDR2 SVGIG come from the germline V gene (reference sequence). The CDR3 consists of 14 residues. Here the CDR3 DNA reads TGTGCCTGGAGCCCCGGGACAGGGGTCCCTGAAGCTTTCTTT. This encodes CAWSPGTGVPEAFF.

This clone was observed a few times. The V and J genes are TRBV5-1 and TRBJ1-1; tentative D call: TRBD1 (5 bases). CDR3 length equals 13 residues. With 0 bases removed from V and 7 bases from J, the gap between germline ends came to 10 bases. Germline-derived CDR1 and CDR2 are SGHRS and YFSETQ. The CDR3, as DNA: TGCGCCAGCAGCTTGGCAGGGCGGAGTGAAGCTTTCTTT. Translation: CASSLAGRSEAFF.

The chain combines TRBV10-2 with TRBJ2-1, with 10 bases lining up with TRBD2. The CDR3 is made up of 16 amino acids. V lost 4 bases, J lost 7 bases, and 10 bases stayed unmatched. CDR1 and CDR2 from the germline V gene are WSHSY and SAAADI. Written as DNA, the CDR3 is TGCGCCAGCAGTGGGGGAGCTAGCGGGAGTGCGAATGAGCAGTTCTTC. Encoded protein: CASSGGASGSANEQFF.

The V call is TRBV28, the J call TRBJ1-1; TRBD1 is a possible D gene (5 bases). Germline CDR1 reads MDHEN; CDR2 reads SYDVKM. Trimming pared 5 bases from V and 1 base from J, leaving 20 bases between. The CDR3 is made up of 17 amino acids. The CDR3 region is CASSPFYRGAENTEAFF. In nucleotides, the CDR3 is TGTGCCAGCAGTCCATTTTATCGCGGGGCCGAGAACACTGAAGCTTTCTTT.

This rearrangement joins TRBV9 to TRBJ2-1; 9 bases fit TRBD1. CDR1 and CDR2 (germline): SGDLS, YYNGEE. J was trimmed by 16 bases and V by 3 bases; bases with no gene match: 11. This CDR3 contains 13 residues. CDR3 bases: TGTGCCAGCAGCGCTACCTCCGGGACAGGGCAATTCTTC. Amino acid sequence: CASSATSGTGQFF.

The chain carries TRBV5-1 and TRBJ2-5; 13 nucleotides match TRBD2. The germline V gene encodes CDR1 SGHRS and CDR2 YFSETQ. V dropped 5 bases and J dropped 5; count of bases not matched to a gene: 9. The CDR3 is 16 residues long. The CDR3 coding sequence is TGCGCCAGCAGGTTGACTAGCGGGAGGAATTGGGAGACCCAGTACTTC. Protein sequence: CASRLTSGRNWETQYF.

The chain is built from TRBV29-1 and TRBJ2-1, with 7 bases aligning to TRBD2. In germline, CDR1 is SQVTM, CDR2 ANQGSEA. The CDR3 spans 13 residues. V lost 8 bases, J lost 9 bases, and 13 bases stayed unmatched. As DNA, the CDR3 is TGCAGCTCCGGGAGGTCGACGCCGCCTGAGCAGTTCTTC. This encodes CSSGRSTPPEQFF.

This clone has a single count. V gene TRBV28 combines with J gene TRBJ1-5; D ambiguous. With 1 base removed from V and 0 bases from J, the gap between germline ends came to 4 bases. The CDR3 sequence is 14 residues long. Looked up from germline, CDR1 is MDHEN and CDR2 is SYDVKM. CDR3 coding DNA: TGTGCCAGCAGTTTATTTCATAGCAATCAGCCCCAGCATTTT. Translating gives CASSLFHSNQPQHF.

The sample holds a few counts of this clone. The CDR3 region has the DNA TGTGCCAGCAGTGAAGGACAGGGGGCAACTGGGGCCAACGTCCTGACTTTC. Its protein product is CASSEGQGATGANVLTF. The chain recombines TRBV6-4 with TRBJ2-6; 11 bases map to TRBD1. This CDR3 region has 17 residues. Per germline, CDR1 MRHNA and CDR2 SNTAGT. Trimming cost V 3 bases and J 2 bases; bases outside gene matches: 3.

The chain carries TRBV6-5 and TRBJ2-7; the match to TRBD2 covers 9 bases. CDR1 and CDR2 from the germline V gene are MNHEY and SVGAGI. V lost 6 bases to trimming and J lost 6 bases; unmatched junction nucleotides: 9. CDR3 length equals 14 residues. CDR3 residues: CASSPQTSGAEQYF. The DNA of the CDR3 is TGTGCCAGCAGCCCCCAGACTAGCGGTGCCGAGCAGTACTTC.

The rearrangement joins TRBV7-6 to TRBJ2-7; 9 positions match TRBD2. Trimming cost V 0 bases and J 4 bases; bases outside gene matches: 4. CDR3 size: 15 residues. CDR1 is SGHVS and CDR2 is FNYEAQ in the germline V gene. This chain's CDR3 is CASSLAPSGDYEQYF. CDR3 sequence (DNA): TGTGCCAGCAGCTTAGCGCCTAGCGGGGATTACGAGCAGTACTTC.

The V gene is TRBV28, the J gene TRBJ2-1, with TRBD2 identical over 11 bases. Looked up from germline, CDR1 is MDHEN and CDR2 is SYDVKM. The CDR3 is 16 amino acids. The junction had 11 bases not matched to a gene; V was cut back by 8 bases and J by 5 bases. CDR3 DNA sequence: TGTGCCAGCCAAAGACTAGCGGGGACGTGGGACAATGAGCAGTTCTTC. This sequence encodes CASQRLAGTWDNEQFF.

The chain couples TRBV4-1 to TRBJ2-5; tentatively, D is TRBD2 (5 bases). Judging by the DNA end, TRBJ2-7 fits better; the J call may be wrong. CDR3 size: 15 residues. Germline loops: CDR1 MGHRA, CDR2 YSYEKL. CDR3 nucleotide sequence: TGCGCCAGCAGCCAAGATCGGGAACTCGCCTACGAGCAGTACTTC. Translating it yields CASSQDRELAYEQYF.

This chain links TRBV14 with TRBJ2-5; TRBD2 matches at 9 bases. From germline, CDR1 is SGHDN and CDR2 FVKESK. The CDR3 length is 18 residues. Trimming cost V 0 bases and J 1 base; bases outside gene matches: 9. This CDR3 reads CASSQDRSGRPPQETQYF. In DNA form, the CDR3 reads TGTGCCAGCAGCCAAGATAGAAGCGGGAGGCCTCCCCAAGAGACCCAGTACTTC.

The genes are TRBV19 and TRBJ1-1; 8 nucleotides match TRBD1. From germline, CDR1 is LNHDA and CDR2 SQIVND (reference sequence). J was trimmed by 5 bases and V by 1 base; bases with no gene match: 6. This CDR3 has 15 amino acids. The CDR3 spells CASSIAGTGRTEAFF. The CDR3 nucleotides read TGTGCCAGTAGTATAGCCGGGACAGGACGGACTGAAGCTTTCTTT.

The chain is built from TRBV28 and TRBJ2-3; D possibly corresponds to TRBD2 (5 bases). Germline V gene lookup returns CDR1 MDHEN and CDR2 SYDVKM. The CDR3 spans 14 residues. V lost 5 bases and J lost 3, with 12 bases in between. CDR3: CASSTERETDTQYF. The CDR3 DNA reads TGTGCCAGCAGTACCGAGAGGGAGACAGATACGCAGTATTTT.

V gene TRBV30 combines with J gene TRBJ1-1, with a possible D match to TRBD1 (5 bases). This CDR3 has 13 amino acids. Germline loops: CDR1 GTSNPN, CDR2 SVGIG (reference sequence). V was trimmed by 4 bases and J by 1 base, leaving 10 bases between them. CDR3 sequence (DNA): TGTGCCTGGAACCGACAGACGAACACTGAAGCTTTCTTT. This codes for CAWNRQTNTEAFF. Drawing the rest from reference TRBV30 and TRBJ1-1, the complete variable domain is SQTIHQWPATLVQPVGSPLSLECTVEGTSNPNLYWYRQAAGRGLQLLFYSVGIGQISSEVPQNLSASRPQDRQFILSSKKLLLSDSGFYLCAWNRQTNTEAFFGQGTRLTVV.

The V call is TRBV7-2, the J call TRBJ2-7; 10 bases match TRBD2. With 1 base clipped from V and 6 bases from J, the junction kept 3 bases outside the gene matches. This CDR3 comprises 14 residues. The germline gives CDR1 SGHTA, CDR2 FQGNSA. The chain's CDR3 is CASSLVLAGSEQYF. DNA for the CDR3: TGTGCCAGCAGCTTAGTACTAGCGGGATCCGAGCAGTACTTC.

The chain employs TRBV30 and TRBJ1-2; perhaps TRBD1 as D (5 bases). Germline V gene sequence: CDR1 GTSNPN, CDR2 SVGIG (reference sequence). V gave up 7 bases and J gave up 4 bases, with 13 bases separating them. The length of the CDR3 is 12 residues. CDR3 bases: TGTGCCTCTCAGGGTCTCGCCTATGGCTACACCTTC. This sequence encodes CASQGLAYGYTF.

This chain connects TRBV5-1 to TRBJ2-1; 7 bases map to TRBD2. This CDR3 comprises 15 residues. The V and J ends lost 0 bases and 6 bases, in that order; junction bases with no gene match: 6. Germline V gene sequence: CDR1 SGHRS, CDR2 YFSETQ. CDR3 bases: TGCGCCAGCAGCTTGGGCGGGAGTGGTCGCAATGAGCAGTTCTTC. Translation gives CASSLGGSGRNEQFF.

The chain links TRBV15 to TRBJ1-3; D may be TRBD1 (6 bases). Per germline, CDR1 LNHNV and CDR2 YYDKDF (reference sequence). V was cut by 1 base and J by 0 bases, with 10 bases left in between. The CDR3 is made up of 16 amino acids. CDR3 sequence (DNA): TGTGCCACCAGCAGAGGGGGGCCGGTCTCTGGAAACACCATATATTTT. Residues: CATSRGGPVSGNTIYF.

This chain links TRBV30 with TRBJ1-2; tentatively, D is TRBD1 (6 bases). The CDR3 is made up of 14 amino acids. Deletions cut 0 bases from V and 5 bases from J, with 13 bases between. Germline lookup yields CDR1 GTSNPN and CDR2 SVGIG (reference sequence). DNA of the CDR3: TGTGCCTGGAGTGTACCCCCAGGGGTTTATGGCTACACCTTC. Translated: CAWSVPPGVYGYTF.

The chain couples TRBV27 to TRBJ1-4; TRBD1 matches 7 bases. The germline gives CDR1 MNHEY, CDR2 SMNVEV (reference sequence). The trim removed 6 bases at V and 0 bases at J, leaving 7 bases unmatched. The length of the CDR3 is 16 residues. The CDR3 bases are TGTGCCAGCAGGGCCGGGACAGCGACAACTAATGAAAAACTGTTTTTT. Translated: CASRAGTATTNEKLFF.